Listed below are T cell receptor beta chains from one sample, sequenced in a study of T cells in tuberculosis. This table comes from immunoSEQ multiplex PCR, and its TCRdb copy is limited to in-frame clones, with some not included. The table lists tens of thousands of clones, roughly 82% of them singletons, with about 5% in the top ten. Sequencing was performed on PBMCs, taken at tuberculosis diagnosis. The receptors stem from an adult with tuberculosis. Each CDR3 is given with its conserved first and last residue. A D gene is named only where the DNA matches it firmly. Clone size appears in some rows only: once, few, many, or a class for an expanded clone.

j_gene,d_gene,v_gene,abundance,CDR3nt,CDR3aa
TRBJ1-2,TRBD1,TRBV10-3,once,TGTGCCATCAGTGGCGGGACAGGCCGTAACTATGGCTACACCTTC,CAISGGTGRNYGYTF
TRBJ2-2,TRBD1,TRBV28,.,TGTGCCAGCAGCTCCGGACCGGGACAGGGGGCGCTTTGGGGCACCGGGGAGCTGTTTTTT,CASSSGPGQGALWGTGELFF
TRBJ2-5,TRBD2,TRBV7-9,.,TGTGCCAGCAGCTTAGACGGGGGGGCCCAAGAGACCCAGTACTTC,CASSLDGGAQETQYF
TRBJ2-5,.,TRBV5-5,.,TGTGCCAGCAGCTTGGGACTAGAGGGTAGAGAGACCCAGTACTTC,CASSLGLEGRETQYF
TRBJ2-7,TRBD2,TRBV5-1,.,TGCGCCAGCAGCACTGGGACTAAACCCTACGAGCAGTACTTC,CASSTGTKPYEQYF
TRBJ2-1,TRBD1,TRBV5-1,.,TGCGCCAGCAGCGGGGACAGCTCCTACAATGAGCAGTTCTTC,CASSGDSSYNEQFF
TRBJ2-3,TRBD2,TRBV19,.,TGTGCCAGTAGTCCCTCGGGGGGTACAACAGATACGCAGTATTTT,CASSPSGGTTDTQYF
TRBJ1-4,.,TRBV7-8,.,TGTGCCAGCAGCTTAGGGGCGACTAATGAAAAACTGTTTTTT,CASSLGATNEKLFF
TRBJ2-3,TRBD1,TRBV5-1,.,TGCGCCAGCGGCGGGACAGGGGGGAGCACAGATACGCAGTATTTT,CASGGTGGSTDTQYF
TRBJ1-2,.,TRBV5-6,.,TGTGCCAGCAGTGGCGGGGCCGATGGCTACACCTTC,CASSGGADGYTF
TRBJ2-1,TRBD2,TRBV19,.,TGTGCCAGTAGTATAACCTTTGGACTAGCGGGAGTTAGCGAGCAGTTCTTC,CASSITFGLAGVSEQFF
TRBJ2-3,.,TRBV4-2,.,TGTGCAGCCTCCGCGGGTCGGGGCACAGATACGCAGTATTTT,CAASAGRGTDTQYF
TRBJ2-7,.,TRBV11-2,.,TGTGCCAGCAGCTTTCAATGGCAGGGGGGCGAGCAGTACTTC,CASSFQWQGGEQYF
TRBJ2-7,TRBD2,TRBV11-2,.,TGTGCCAGCAGCCCGGCGGGAGGGACCTACGAGCAGTACTTC,CASSPAGGTYEQYF
TRBJ2-5,TRBD2,TRBV5-1,.,TGCGCCAGCAGCGGAATAGCGGGGGGCCAACAAGAGACCCAGTACTTC,CASSGIAGGQQETQYF
TRBJ2-1,.,TRBV11-2,few,TGTGCCAGCAGCTTAGTAGGTCAGCGGAGGGTGGATGAGCAGTTCTTC,CASSLVGQRRVDEQFF
TRBJ2-7,TRBD1,TRBV25-1,.,TGTGCCAGCAGTGCCGGACAGGGCGCTTCCTACGAGCAGTACTTC,CASSAGQGASYEQYF
TRBJ2-7,TRBD1,TRBV10-3,.,TGTGCCATCAGTGAGTCTGGCAGGGGGTCCTTCGAGCAGTACTTC,CAISESGRGSFEQYF
TRBJ2-1,TRBD2,TRBV15,.,TGTGCCACGGGGGAGGAGCGGGAGTCGGATGAGCAGTTCTTC,CATGEERESDEQFF
TRBJ2-7,.,TRBV29-1,.,TGCAGCGTTGAATACGGCTCCTACGAGCAGTACTTC,CSVEYGSYEQYF
TRBJ1-5,.,TRBV30,.,TGTGCCTGGAGTGAGGGGACATTTAGCAATCAGCCCCAGCATTTT,CAWSEGTFSNQPQHF
TRBJ2-5,TRBD2,TRBV9,few,TGTGCCAGCAGCGTAACTGGCGGGAGGGCCCGAGAGACCCAGTACTTC,CASSVTGGRARETQYF
TRBJ1-5,TRBD1,TRBV25-1,.,TGTGCCAGCAGTGAAGAGGCTGGACAGGTGAGCAATCAGCCCCAGCATTTT,CASSEEAGQVSNQPQHF
TRBJ2-7,TRBD1,TRBV19,.,TGTGCCAGTAGTATAGGATCAGGGGGATACGAGCAGTACTTC,CASSIGSGGYEQYF
TRBJ2-1,TRBD2,TRBV27,.,TGTGCCAGCAGTTGGGGAGGGCCGCGCAATGAGCAGTTCTTC,CASSWGGPRNEQFF
TRBJ1-1,TRBD1,TRBV6-5,.,TGTGCCAGCAGTTACTCACAGGGGGTGGCTTTCTTT,CASSYSQGVAFF
TRBJ1-1,.,TRBV9,.,TGTGCCAGCAGCCCAAGGGGTAACACTGAAGCTTTCTTT,CASSPRGNTEAFF
TRBJ1-4,.,TRBV5-8,.,TGTGCCAGCAGCTTGGAACAGGCAACTAATGAAAAACTGTTTTTT,CASSLEQATNEKLFF
TRBJ1-5,TRBD1,TRBV2,.,TGTGCCAGCAGTCGTGACAGGGTCGATCAGCCCCAGCATTTT,CASSRDRVDQPQHF
TRBJ1-4,TRBD1,TRBV25-1,.,TGTGCCAGCAGTGAATTAAGGACAGGCGAAAAACTGTTTTTT,CASSELRTGEKLFF
TRBJ2-7,TRBD1,TRBV6-5,.,TGTGCCAGCAGTAGGACAGGGGATTTCAACGAGCAGTACTTC,CASSRTGDFNEQYF
TRBJ1-3,TRBD1,TRBV6-1,.,TGTGCCAGCAGCCGACAGGGTGTCGGTGGAAACACCATATATTTT,CASSRQGVGGNTIYF
TRBJ2-7,TRBD2,TRBV4-1,few,TGCGCCAGCAGTCCGGGGGGGGAGGGCTGGAAGCAGTACTTC,CASSPGGEGWKQYF
TRBJ2-7,TRBD1,TRBV28,.,TGTGCCAGCAGCGTTTTGACCGGGACAGGCTCCTACGAGCAGTACTTC,CASSVLTGTGSYEQYF
TRBJ1-2,TRBD1,TRBV7-2,once,TGTGCCAGCAGCGGCTCATCCGGGACAGGCCACTATGGCTACACCTTC,CASSGSSGTGHYGYTF
TRBJ2-1,TRBD2,TRBV14,.,TGTGCCAGCAGCCTCGGGACTAGCGGGAGCTCCTACAATGAGCAGTTCTTC,CASSLGTSGSSYNEQFF
TRBJ1-1,.,TRBV18,.,TGTGCCAGCTCACCCTCTGGGGCCCCTGAAGCTTTCTTT,CASSPSGAPEAFF
TRBJ2-3,TRBD2,TRBV5-4,.,TGTGCCAGCAGCTTCCGACTAGCGGGAGCAGATACGCAGTATTTT,CASSFRLAGADTQYF
TRBJ2-7,.,TRBV6-6,.,TGTGCCAGCAGTTTGTCCCCCGGCGAGCAGTACTTC,CASSLSPGEQYF
TRBJ1-4,TRBD1,TRBV18,.,TGTGCCAGCTCACCTGGACAGGGGAATGAAAAACTGTTTTTT,CASSPGQGNEKLFF
TRBJ2-7,.,TRBV6-1,.,TGTGCCAGCAGTGGAGGACAAGGTAGCTCCTACGAGCAGTACTTC,CASSGGQGSSYEQYF
TRBJ2-3,.,TRBV19,.,TGTGCCAGTAGTTACTTTTACGGGGAAAGTACAGATACGCAGTATTTT,CASSYFYGESTDTQYF
TRBJ2-7,.,TRBV5-4,.,TGTGCCAGCAGTTCCAGGACAGTATCCTACGAGCAGTACTTC,CASSSRTVSYEQYF
TRBJ2-7,.,TRBV5-4,.,TGTGCCAGCAGCTCAGGGGCGGTTACCTACGAGCAGTACTTC,CASSSGAVTYEQYF
TRBJ2-3,.,TRBV11-2,.,TGTGCCAGCAGCTTCGTACTAACAGATACGCAGTATTTT,CASSFVLTDTQYF
TRBJ1-1,TRBD1,TRBV2,.,TGTGCCAGCAGTGGGGACAGTGGGACTGAAGCTTTCTTT,CASSGDSGTEAFF
TRBJ1-2,.,TRBV9,.,TGTGCCAGCAGCGTAGGGGCTAGCCACCTGGGGGGAGACTATGGCTACACCTTC,CASSVGASHLGGDYGYTF
TRBJ1-2,.,TRBV5-6,.,TGTGCCAGCAGCTTGGGAATGGGGGCCTATGGCTACACCTTC,CASSLGMGAYGYTF
TRBJ2-7,TRBD1,TRBV9,.,TGTGCCAGCAGCGTAGCCGGACAGGGCTACGAGCAGTACTTC,CASSVAGQGYEQYF
TRBJ1-2,TRBD1,TRBV5-6,.,TGTGCCAGCAGAGATACAGGGGGCTATGGCTACACCTTC,CASRDTGGYGYTF
TRBJ2-2,.,TRBV5-1,.,TGCGCCAGCAGCCAAAACACCGGGGAGCTGTTTTTT,CASSQNTGELFF
TRBJ2-5,.,TRBV5-1,.,TGCGCCAGCAGCCTGCAAGGACACCTTCAAGAGACCCAGTACTTC,CASSLQGHLQETQYF
TRBJ2-2,TRBD2,TRBV5-5,.,TGTGCCAGCAGCTTGGCCCCCGGACTAGCGGGGGCCGGAGTTCTGTTTTTT,CASSLAPGLAGAGVLFF
TRBJ2-3,TRBD1,TRBV5-3,once,TGTGCCAGAAGCTCCGGGACAGGGGGGACAGATACGCAGTATTTT,CARSSGTGGTDTQYF
TRBJ2-3,.,TRBV7-9,once,TGTGCCAGCAGCCTCGAGGGCCCAGGAACAGATACGCAGTATTTT,CASSLEGPGTDTQYF
TRBJ1-5,TRBD1,TRBV27,once,TGTGCCAGCAGTGCGACAGGGAATCAGCCCCAGCATTTT,CASSATGNQPQHF
TRBJ2-2,.,TRBV5-1,.,TGCGCCAGCAGCCGTGACAGTGAGAACACCGGGGAGCTGTTTTTT,CASSRDSENTGELFF
TRBJ1-5,TRBD1,TRBV19,.,TGTGCCAGTACCCCCTCGACAGGGGGGGCTCAGCCCCAGCATTTT,CASTPSTGGAQPQHF